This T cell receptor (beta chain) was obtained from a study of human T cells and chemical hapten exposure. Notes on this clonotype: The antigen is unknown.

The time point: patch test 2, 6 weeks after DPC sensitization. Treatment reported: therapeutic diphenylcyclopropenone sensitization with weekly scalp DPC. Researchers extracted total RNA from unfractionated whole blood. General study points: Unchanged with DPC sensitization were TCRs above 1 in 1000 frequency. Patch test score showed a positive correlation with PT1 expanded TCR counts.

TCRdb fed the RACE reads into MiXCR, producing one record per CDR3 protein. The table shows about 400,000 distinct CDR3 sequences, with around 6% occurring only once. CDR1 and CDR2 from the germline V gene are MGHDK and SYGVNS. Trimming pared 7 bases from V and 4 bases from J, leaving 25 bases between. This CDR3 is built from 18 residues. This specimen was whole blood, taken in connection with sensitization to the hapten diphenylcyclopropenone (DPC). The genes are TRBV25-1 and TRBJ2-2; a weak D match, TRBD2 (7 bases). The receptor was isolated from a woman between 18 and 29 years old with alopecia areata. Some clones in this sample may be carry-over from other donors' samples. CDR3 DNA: TGTGCCAGCACCCGAGGGGGGGCAGGTACATTCGGCACCGGGGAGCTGTTTTTT. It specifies CASTRGGAGTFGTGELFF.